This T cell receptor beta chain was sequenced for a study of beta chain features in type 1 diabetes. This clone was detected only a few times. Within the sample, other DNA sequences also encode this same CDR3. The authors reverse transcribed all of the isolated RNA, so sequencing captured expressed TCRB transcripts. Naive, central memory and regulatory T cell samples yielded about 3.57 million reads on average. The data were produced by immunoSEQ multiplex PCR, yet TCRdb's version contains in-frame clones alone and is incomplete. Of about 180,000 clones in the sample, about 13% were seen once. The germline CDR1 and CDR2 sequences are LNHDA and SQIVND (reference sequence). Trimming removed 3 bases from V and 7 bases from J; junction bases left unmatched: 9. The CDR3 loop spans 15 amino acids.

Material: central memory CD4+ T cells from blood. The receptor was isolated from a woman under 30 in good health. The chain joins TRBV19 to TRBJ1-5; 7 positions agree with TRBD1. DNA of the CDR3: TGTGCCAGTAGTATTGGGCAGGGGGTGAGGCAGCCCCAGCATTTT. This translates into CASSIGQGVRQPQHF.